This T cell receptor beta chain was identified in a study of control samples from healthy donors and cancer patients. Per germline, CDR1 SNHLY and CDR2 FYNNEI. The CDR3 has 11 amino acids. With 9 bases removed from V and 6 bases from J, the gap between germline ends came to 8 bases. Only in-frame clones appear in the TCRdb table, and some are missing; sequencing was by immunoSEQ multiplex PCR. The table has 65,000 to 95,000 clones, about 91% seen once. This clone was seen only once. The V call is TRBV2, the J call TRBJ2-2; D assignment may be TRBD1 or TRBD2 (5 bases each). The receptor comes from a man aged 50 to 60 in good health. The sample taken for sequencing was blood. CDR3 DNA: TGTGCCAGGGGGGATCCCGGGGAGCTGTTTTTT. Translating it yields CARGDPGELFF. Supplemented by reference TRBV2 and TRBJ2-2, the full variable domain reads EPEVTQTPSHQVTQMGQEVILRCVPISNHLYFYWYRQILGQKVEFLVSFYNNEISEKSEIFDDQFSVERPDGSNFTLKIRSTKLEDSAMYFCARGDPGELFFGEGSRLTVL.